This is a list of T cell receptor beta chains from one sample in a study of regulatory T cells in long-lasting Graves disease. A single record per CDR3 protein comes from TCRdb applying MiXCR to the multiplex PCR reads. The repertoire has about 420,000 distinct CDR3 sequences, about 16% of them found once; the top ten carry 20% to 25%. This same sample was also taken into another study, of T cells in Graves' hyperthyroidism and ophthalmopathy.

The input for sequencing was peripheral blood mononuclear cells (PBMCs), taken at new diagnosis, from a patient treated with antithyroid drugs. The receptors shown here come from a woman between 18 and 29 years old with Graves disease. CDR3s include the opening cysteine and the closing phenylalanine or tryptophan. Fields, in order: D gene, V gene, clone size, CDR3 length, J gene, CDR3 protein, CDR3 DNA. The D gene is left open where the match is weak. Where a row states a size, it is once, few, many or the class of an expanded clone; other rows omit it.

TRBD1	TRBV3-1	.	15	TRBJ2-2	CASSQGTENTGELFF	TGTGCCAGCAGCCAGGGGACAGAGAACACCGGGGAGCTGTTTTTT
TRBD1	TRBV28	.	16	TRBJ1-4	CASSPTDRALDEKLFF	TGTGCCAGCAGTCCCACGGACAGGGCTCTCGATGAAAAACTGTTTTTT
.	TRBV12-3/TRBV12-4	medium-sized	14	TRBJ1-1	CASSESAVYTEAFF	TGTGCCAGCAGTGAGTCTGCAGTTTATACTGAAGCTTTCTTT
TRBD2	TRBV30	few	14	TRBJ2-3	CAWSVLAGVFTQYF	TGTGCCTGGAGTGTATTGGCGGGAGTTTTTACGCAGTATTTT
TRBD1	TRBV2	.	14	TRBJ1-2	CASRTGTVNDGYTF	TGTGCCAGCAGAACCGGGACAGTGAATGATGGCTACACCTTC
.	TRBV18	.	17	TRBJ2-1	CASSPGIPVPPYNEQFF	TGTGCCAGCTCACCCGGGATACCAGTCCCCCCCTACAATGAGCAGTTCTTC
.	TRBV7-2	few	12	TRBJ1-2	CAAGLRSYGYTF	TGTGCCGCGGGCCTGCGTAGCTATGGCTACACCTTC
.	TRBV6-9	.	17	TRBJ1-5	CASSYRRESVGNQPQHF	TGTGCCAGCAGTTACCGGAGGGAATCTGTGGGCAATCAGCCCCAGCATTTT
TRBD1	TRBV20-1	few	16	TRBJ1-5	CSARREPGQGTQPQHF	TGCAGTGCTAGAAGGGAGCCGGGACAGGGGACTCAGCCCCAGCATTTT
TRBD2	TRBV12-3/TRBV12-4	few	14	TRBJ2-3	CASSYSGRTDTQYF	TGTGCCAGCAGTTATAGCGGGCGGACAGATACGCAGTATTTT
.	TRBV11-3	many	16	TRBJ2-5	CASSQGQPGVQETQYF	TGTGCCAGCAGCCAAGGACAACCGGGCGTACAAGAGACCCAGTACTTC
.	TRBV6-2/TRBV6-3	.	12	TRBJ1-2	CASREGSYGYTF	TGTGCCAGCAGAGAGGGGTCCTATGGCTACACCTTC
.	TRBV2	few	15	TRBJ1-4	CASRMTKGSNEKLFF	TGTGCCAGCAGGATGACAAAGGGGTCTAATGAAAAACTGTTTTTT
TRBD1	TRBV30	many	14	TRBJ2-1	CAWSSGKDRGEQFF	TGTGCCTGGAGTTCCGGAAAGGACAGGGGTGAACAGTTCTTC
TRBD1	TRBV6-7	.	16	TRBJ2-2	CASSYVGQGPTGELFF	TGTGCCAGCAGTTACGTGGGACAGGGACCCACCGGGGAGCTGTTTTTT
TRBD1	TRBV6-2/TRBV6-3	.	12	TRBJ1-2	CASSGRGSGYTF	TGTGCCAGCAGTGGCAGGGGGAGCGGCTACACCTTC
.	TRBV6-2/TRBV6-3	.	13	TRBJ2-7	CASPGDGSYEQYF	TGTGCCAGCCCAGGGGACGGATCCTACGAGCAGTACTTC
TRBD2	TRBV30	many	16	TRBJ2-1	CAWSLTRTSGSGEQFF	TGTGCCTGGAGCCTAACTCGGACTAGCGGGAGTGGTGAGCAGTTCTTC
TRBD2	TRBV5-4	.	15	TRBJ2-1	CASSPGGAGGSEQFF	TGTGCCAGCAGCCCCGGTGGAGCGGGAGGGAGTGAGCAGTTCTTC
.	TRBV19	.	16	TRBJ2-1	CASSNTGTASYNEQFF	TGTGCCAGTAGCAATACCGGGACGGCGTCCTACAATGAGCAGTTCTTC
.	TRBV3-1	.	15	TRBJ1-4	CASSLPGRENEKLFF	TGTGCCAGCAGTCTTCCCGGGAGAGAAAATGAAAAACTGTTTTTT
.	TRBV5-6	many	13	TRBJ1-1	CASTESRNTEAFF	TGTGCCAGCACAGAATCGAGAAACACTGAAGCTTTCTTT
.	TRBV6-1	few	14	TRBJ2-5	CATSLRQYQETQYF	TGTGCCACCTCCCTCCGACAGTACCAAGAGACCCAGTACTTC
TRBD2	TRBV18	many	15	TRBJ2-3	CASSFTSGGTDTQYF	TGTGCCAGCAGTTTCACTAGCGGTGGCACAGATACGCAGTATTTT
TRBD2	TRBV6-2/TRBV6-3	many	20	TRBJ2-3	CASSEVGSGRAERELSTQYF	TGTGCCAGCAGTGAAGTGGGTAGCGGGAGGGCCGAACGTGAGTTGTCTACGCAGTATTTT
TRBD1	TRBV4-3	.	16	TRBJ1-2	CASSRSTGTGGFGYTF	TGCGCCAGCAGCCGCTCAACCGGGACAGGGGGCTTTGGCTACACCTTC